This T cell receptor (beta chain) was sequenced during a study of tumor-infiltrating lymphocytes in oesophageal squamous cell carcinoma. This clonotype is a singleton in its sample. In TCRdb, the PCR reads were re-called with MiXCR into one record per CDR3 protein. The table has 10,000 to 15,000 distinct CDR3 sequences, 54% seen once. This CDR3 contains 14 residues. Germline V gene lookup returns CDR1 MDHEN and CDR2 SYDVKM. V dropped 5 bases and J dropped 4 bases, with 11 bases sitting between them. This chain connects TRBV28 to TRBJ1-4; a weak D match, TRBD1 (6 bases). This TCR was sampled from a female donor with esophageal squamous cell carcinoma. The sequenced material came from esophageal tumor tissue. CDR3: CASSTGTFNEKLFF. CDR3 bases: TGTGCCAGCAGTACAGGGACCTTTAATGAAAAACTGTTTTTT.